The 12 T cell receptor beta chains below were found in one sample sequenced in a study of blood T cells in healthy people across ages. Through a sample-barcoded 5' primer and a J-beta primer mix, a second PCR was run for roughly 6 to 12 cycles. TCRdb analysed the 5' RACE reads with MiXCR anew, one entry per CDR3 protein. The data show approximately 800,000 distinct CDR3 sequences, roughly 50% seen once. Sequences were obtained from blood. The receptor set was obtained from a man aged 30-40 years in good health.

This sequence joins TRBV6-6 and TRBJ1-2, with TRBD1 identical over 7 bases. CDR1 is MNHNY, CDR2 SVGAGI, per germline (reference sequence). Trimming cost V 6 bases and J 4 bases; bases outside gene matches: 8. The CDR3 extends over 14 amino acids. The DNA of the CDR3 is TGTGCCAGCAGACTTGGACAGGAAGGCTATGGCTACACCTTC. It specifies CASRLGQEGYGYTF.

About this clonotype: The junction and the germline gene differ at one end; a read error may be behind it. As DNA, the CDR3 is TGTGCTAGCAGCGTAGGACCCAATGCGGGGCACAATGAGCAGTTCTTC. Amino acid sequence: CASSVGPNAGHNEQFF. This chain joins TRBV9 and TRBJ2-1; TRBD2 might be the D (6 bases). The CDR3 runs 16 residues. In germline, CDR1 is SGDLS, CDR2 YYNGEE.

In nucleotides, the CDR3 is TGCGCCAGCAGCCAAGACCCGTCTAATACGGCAGGGGGACAAAACACTGAAGCTTTCTTT. As protein: CASSQDPSNTAGGQNTEAFF. The genes are TRBV4-3 and TRBJ1-1, with TRBD1 matching 7 bases. The CDR3 runs to 20 residues. With 0 bases clipped from V and 2 bases from J, the junction kept 18 bases outside the gene matches. Per the germline V gene, CDR1 is LGHNA and CDR2 is YSLEER.

A single count supports this clonotype. The chain couples TRBV12-3 or TRBV12-4 to TRBJ2-3; TRBD1 agrees at 7 bases. J gave up 5 bases and V 8 bases, and 10 bases lay outside the gene matches. This CDR3 is 14 amino acids long. The CDR3 loop is CASPHVGGEDTQYF. Here the CDR3 DNA reads TGTGCCAGCCCTCATGTAGGGGGCGAAGATACGCAGTATTTT.

This chain uses TRBV7-9 with TRBJ2-7, with 7 bases matching TRBD1. This CDR3 has 14 amino acids. V shed 5 bases, J shed 6 bases, and the junction held 10 bases outside the gene matches. Germline V CDR1 and CDR2: SEHNR, FQNEAQ (reference sequence). The CDR3 reads CASSLGQKSPEQYF. CDR3 nucleotides: TGTGCCAGCAGCCTGGGACAGAAAAGCCCCGAGCAGTACTTC. The complete variable domain, with remaining parts taken from reference TRBV7-9 and TRBJ2-7, reads DTGVSQNPRHKITKRGQNVTFRCDPISEHNRLYWYRQTLGQGPEFLTYFQNEAQLEKSRLLSDRFSAERPKGSFSTLEIQRTEQGDSAMYLCASSLGQKSPEQYFGPGTRLTVT.

The chain uses TRBV6-2 or TRBV6-3 and TRBJ2-4; D remains unclear. This CDR3 has 12 residues. V lost 6 bases and J 5 bases, leaving 8 bases between the germline ends. Germline V gene sequence: CDR1 MNHEY, CDR2 SVGEGT. The CDR3: CASSPPENIQYF. The CDR3 DNA follows: TGTGCCAGCAGCCCCCCGGAAAACATTCAGTACTTC.

The CDR3 spells CASSELAGGSTDTQYF. CDR3 coding DNA: TGTGCCAGCAGTGAACTAGCGGGAGGAAGCACAGATACGCAGTATTTT. The J gene is TRBJ2-3, the V gene TRBV2; TRBD2 aligns across 11 bases. Losses at the gene ends were 2 bases for V and 0 bases for J; bases not matched to a gene: 1. The CDR3 sequence is 16 residues long. Looked up from germline, CDR1 is SNHLY and CDR2 is FYNNEI.

The DNA of the CDR3 is TGTGCCAGCAGCCCCATGGGCCTCAATGAGCAGTTCTTC. Protein product: CASSPMGLNEQFF. This chain links TRBV7-3 with TRBJ2-1; no definite D call. V was trimmed by 5 bases and J by 6 bases, leaving 11 bases between them. From germline, CDR1 is SGHTA and CDR2 FQGTGA. The CDR3 has 13 amino acids.

As for this clonotype: One end of the junction varies from germline; a read error may be responsible. The V and J genes are TRBV18 and TRBJ1-4; D is possibly TRBD1 (5 bases). Germline V gives CDR1 KGHSH, CDR2 LQKENI. The CDR3 sequence is 16 residues long. The chain's CDR3 is CASSPGPFTVNERLFF. The CDR3 DNA reads as TGTGCCAGCTCACCGGGACCTTTCACTGTTAATGAAAGACTGTTTTTT.

The V gene is TRBV3-1, the J gene TRBJ2-6; D unclear. This CDR3 is built from 15 residues. The germline CDR1 and CDR2 sequences are LGHDT and YNNKEL (reference sequence). V was pared by 0 bases and J by 4 bases, with 7 bases between. CDR3 amino acids: CASSQDSRGANVLTF. CDR3 DNA sequence: TGTGCCAGCAGCCAAGATTCCCGGGGGGCCAACGTCCTGACTTTC. Filled out from reference TRBV3-1 and TRBJ2-6, the complete variable domain reads DTAVSQTPKYLVTQMGNDKSIKCEQNLGHDTMYWYKQDSKKFLKIMFSYNNKELIINETVPNRFSPKSPDKAHLNLHINSLELGDSAVYFCASSQDSRGANVLTFGAGSRLTVL.

This clonotype has a handful of counts. The rearrangement links TRBV29-1 to TRBJ2-1, with a weak D call TRBD1 (7 bases). The V and J ends lost 7 bases and 2 bases respectively, with 15 bases between them. This CDR3 has 14 residues. The V gene's germline CDR1 is SQVTM and CDR2 ANQGSEA. The CDR3 bases are TGCAGCGCAAACGGGGGACAGACCTACAATGAGCAGTTCTTC. Translating gives CSANGGQTYNEQFF.

CDR3 DNA sequence: TGTGCCAGCAGCTTTCAACGATCTCGGGAGACCCAGTACTTC. Its protein product is CASSFQRSRETQYF. The chain joins TRBV7-2 to TRBJ2-5; D not resolved. This CDR3 has 14 amino acids. V lost 3 bases and J lost 5, with 13 bases in between. Germline V lookup: CDR1 SGHTA, CDR2 FQGNSA.